This entry features one T cell receptor (beta chain) sequence. These data belong to a study of T-cell memory formation after mild COVID-19. This CDR3 has 11 amino acids. Trimming cost V 8 bases and J 1 base, with 5 bases left between them. TCRdb used MiXCR to reprocess the 5' RACE reads, holding one entry per CDR3 protein. The data show some 300,000 distinct CDR3 sequences, approximately 19% seen once. J is TRBJ1-1 and V is TRBV12-3 or TRBV12-4; D not certain. The specimen was PBMCs or a T cell subset sorted from them (not recorded which). The receptor was derived from a young man who had mild COVID-19 (a few samples of this study predate the infection). Cell type and time point are not known. The CDR3 reads CASGPNTEAFF. In DNA, the CDR3 is TGTGCCAGCGGGCCGAACACTGAAGCTTTCTTT.